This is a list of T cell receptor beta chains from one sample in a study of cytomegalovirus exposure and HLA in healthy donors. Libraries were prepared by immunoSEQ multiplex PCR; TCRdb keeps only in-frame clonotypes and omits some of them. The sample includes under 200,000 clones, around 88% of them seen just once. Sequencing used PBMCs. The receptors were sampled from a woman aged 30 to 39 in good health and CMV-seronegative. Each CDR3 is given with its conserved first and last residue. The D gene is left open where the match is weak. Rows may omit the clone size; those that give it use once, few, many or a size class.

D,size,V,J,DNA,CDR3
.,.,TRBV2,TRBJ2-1,TGTGCCAGCGGCGAGGGCGGTGAGCAGTTCTTC,CASGEGGEQFF
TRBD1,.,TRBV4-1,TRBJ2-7,TGCGCCAGCAGCCAGGGGGACAGGGGCGACTACGAGCAGTACTTC,CASSQGDRGDYEQYF
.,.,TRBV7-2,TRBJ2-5,TGTGCCAGCAGCTTACAGGGGAGACGGTCAGAGACCCAGTACTTC,CASSLQGRRSETQYF
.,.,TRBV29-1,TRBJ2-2,TGCAGCGTTGAAGCATTCCAGCGAGGGAACACCGGGGAGCTGTTTTTT,CSVEAFQRGNTGELFF
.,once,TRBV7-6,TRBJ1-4,TGTGCCAGCAGCTTTAGGACCGCGGGGCATGAAAAACTGTTTTTT,CASSFRTAGHEKLFF
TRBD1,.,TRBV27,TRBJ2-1,TGTGCCAGCAGTTTGGGACAGGGGACTTGGAATGAGCAGTTCTTC,CASSLGQGTWNEQFF
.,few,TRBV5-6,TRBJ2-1,TGTGCCAGCAGCTGGAATTGGAGGGGCCACAATGAGCAGTTCTTC,CASSWNWRGHNEQFF
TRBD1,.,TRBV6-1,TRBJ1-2,TGTGCCAGCAGTGAAACAGGGGCAGTTCTTTATGGCTACACCTTC,CASSETGAVLYGYTF
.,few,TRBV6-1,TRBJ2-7,TGTGCCAGCAGCACCTACGAGCAGTACTTC,CASSTYEQYF
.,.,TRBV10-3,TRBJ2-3,TGTGCCATCAGTGCTCGGAGGGACAGTTTGAGTACAGATACGCAGTATTTT,CAISARRDSLSTDTQYF
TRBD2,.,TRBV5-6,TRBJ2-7,TGTGCCAGCAGCTTGGGCTTCGGGACTAGCTACGAGCAGTACTTC,CASSLGFGTSYEQYF
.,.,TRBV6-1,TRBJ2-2,TGTGCCAGCAGTGAACATTTGGTGAGGATCGGGGAGCTGTTTTTT,CASSEHLVRIGELFF
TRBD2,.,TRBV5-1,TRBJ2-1,TGCGCCAGCAGCTTTGGGACTAGCGCGCAAAGCTCCTACAATGAGCAGTTCTTC,CASSFGTSAQSSYNEQFF
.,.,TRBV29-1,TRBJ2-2,TGCAGCGTTGTTTTTCCCAGGGGAGTAGTAACCGGGGAGCTGTTTTTT,CSVVFPRGVVTGELFF
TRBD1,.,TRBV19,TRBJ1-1,TGTGCCAGTAGTATACAGGGGGTGAACACTGAAGCTTTCTTT,CASSIQGVNTEAFF
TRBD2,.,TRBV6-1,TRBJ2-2,TGTGCCAGCAGTCGAAGCGGGGGGAACACCGGGGAGCTGTTTTTT,CASSRSGGNTGELFF
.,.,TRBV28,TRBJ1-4,TGTGCCAGCCGTCGAGCAACTAATGAAAAACTGTTTTTT,CASRRATNEKLFF
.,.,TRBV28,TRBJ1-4,TGTGCCAGCAGTTTCCCCGGAGGCGGAAAAAATGAAAAACTGTTTTTT,CASSFPGGGKNEKLFF
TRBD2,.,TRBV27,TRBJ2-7,TGTGCCAGCAGTTCCCTAGCGGGAGGGCTCTACGAGCAGTACTTC,CASSSLAGGLYEQYF
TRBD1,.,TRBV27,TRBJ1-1,TGTGCCAGCAGTTTGACAGGGGTATTTACTGAAGCTTTCTTT,CASSLTGVFTEAFF
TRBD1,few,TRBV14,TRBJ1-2,TGTGCCAGCAGCCAAGCGGGCAGGGGGCTTGATGGCTACACCTTC,CASSQAGRGLDGYTF
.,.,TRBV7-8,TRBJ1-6,TGTGCCAGCAGCTTACCCCAGGGATCCTATAATTCACCCCTCCACTTT,CASSLPQGSYNSPLHF